This T cell receptor (beta chain) was sequenced in a study of T cell responses to AZD1222 COVID-19 vaccine (dated by TCRdb to the early 2020s). In the study overall: AZD1222 recipients with second doses at about 4 weeks or about 12 weeks were pooled, because spike-specific TCR depth and breadth did not differ between schedules. Trial participants were enrolled by age into subgroups of 18-55, 56-69 and 70-plus years, and around 150, 29 and 61 TCR-sequenced participants, respectively, were included in these subgroups. A total of just over 230 trial participants underwent TCR sequencing, of whom roughly 210 had received two doses of AZD1222 and 26 had received two doses of the MenACWY control vaccine.

The CDR3 regions of human TCRbeta chains were analyzed by immunosequencing. Turning to the authors' computational methods: TCRs in the repertoires were matched against a reference library of SARS-CoV-2-specific TCRs that had been generated with the MIRA antigen-specificity platform. Breadth was defined as the fraction of unique TCRs that were SARS-CoV-2-associated, and depth was defined as the fraction of total T cells that were SARS-CoV-2-associated. Each spike-specific TCR was assigned to its reactive spike region and to a CD4 or CD8 class using the MIRA data. Log10-transformed breadth and depth values were compared by one-way ANOVA with Sidak's multiple comparisons tests. TCRdb stores this immuneACCESS table with in-frame sequences only. Part of the clones is absent; in the studies checked, under half of the shortfall reflects unresolved V genes, and no reason is known for the rest. For V, J and clone size, that table is used; D and trimming come from the DNA. The sample table contains about 97,000 clones; only one count was recorded for more than 85% of them. Approximately 15% of the sample lies in the top ten.

The CDR3 goes from the cysteine to the phenylalanine over 11 residues. Only the CDR3 part of the read is kept: 33 bases, read in frame from the first base. Looking up the germline V gene (reference sequence) yields CDR1 GTSNPN and CDR2 SVGIG. V is shortened by 5 bases, J by 1 base, and the region joining them spans 6 bases. Results the study describes overall, beyond this receptor: The 56-69-year group was small, and its depth increase did not reach significance, likely because of low power. Reportedly, almost half of the unique spike-specific TCRs recognized epitopes lying outside the regions that are mutated in the B.1.351 and B.1.1.7 variants. Participants were mostly white British and included more females than males, and it was suggested by the authors that clonal diversity may have been underestimated. Because no day 14 peak-response samples were available, the repertoires could be characterized only after the peak T cell response. Vaccine-associated CD4 TCRs spanned the whole spike protein, with dominant responses in regions 160-218 and 743-854. After two AZD1222 doses, spike-specific TCR breadth and depth were significantly higher than at day 0 and than in MenACWY recipients. Only a handful of AZD1222 recipients were SARS-CoV-2 seropositive at baseline, limiting conclusions about previously exposed vaccinees.

The time point tag for this specimen amounts to: baseline before first vaccination. Samples from vaccinated people were obtained from the UK trials COV001 and COV002, which included a single-blind randomized controlled phase 2/3 trial of AZD1222 (ChAdOx1 nCoV-19) in healthy adults. Trial participant PBMC samples were collected at day 0 and day 28 after the second dose for TCRbeta chain sequencing. Regarding this clone: Its antigen is currently not known. Base qualities are not at hand, and no much larger clone is one base apart.

The receptor was derived from an adult in good health. The rearranged segments are TRBV30 and TRBJ2-7; the D gene is possibly TRBD1 or TRBD2, with 5 bases matching each. Sequenced material: peripheral blood, taken on day 0 of AZD1222 vaccination. In nucleotide form, the sequence is TGTGCCTGGGGGACGTCCTACGAGCAGTACTTC. Translation gives CAWGTSYEQYF.